Listed below are T cell receptor beta chains from one sample, sequenced in a study of T cells in tuberculosis. The data were produced by immunoSEQ multiplex PCR, yet TCRdb's version contains in-frame clones alone and is incomplete. Of under 35,000 clones in the sample, less than 95% were seen once. Sequencing was done on a sample of PBMCs. Every receptor here comes from a donor between 10 and 29 years old with latent tuberculosis or without tuberculosis infection. Both conserved end residues are part of each CDR3. The D gene is left open where the match is weak. Rows give clone size only sometimes, using once, few, many, or a class for an expanded clone.

v_call: TRBV6-6
j_call: TRBJ1-1
d_call: TRBD1
clone_size: .
cdr3_aa: CASSYDRAEAFF
cdr3_nt: TGTGCCAGCAGTTACGACAGGGCGGAGGCTTTCTTT

v_call: TRBV18
j_call: TRBJ2-1
d_call: .
clone_size: .
cdr3_aa: CASSPKGQGYNEQFF
cdr3_nt: TGTGCCAGCTCACCTAAGGGTCAGGGTTACAATGAGCAGTTCTTC

v_call: TRBV2
j_call: TRBJ1-5
d_call: .
clone_size: .
cdr3_aa: CASSEAGQPQHF
cdr3_nt: TGTGCCAGCAGTGAGGCGGGGCAGCCCCAGCATTTT

v_call: TRBV2
j_call: TRBJ1-2
d_call: .
clone_size: .
cdr3_aa: CASSESRRLKEYTF
cdr3_nt: TGTGCCAGCAGTGAATCGAGACGTCTTAAGGAGTACACCTTC

v_call: TRBV4-3
j_call: TRBJ2-7
d_call: .
clone_size: .
cdr3_aa: CASSQDSGPGAFEQYF
cdr3_nt: TGCGCCAGCAGCCAAGATTCCGGACCTGGGGCCTTCGAGCAGTACTTC

v_call: TRBV7-6
j_call: TRBJ2-5
d_call: .
clone_size: .
cdr3_aa: CASSLVRETQYF
cdr3_nt: TGTGCCAGCAGCTTAGTTCGGGAGACCCAGTACTTC

v_call: TRBV18
j_call: TRBJ2-3
d_call: .
clone_size: .
cdr3_aa: CASSPGSADTQYF
cdr3_nt: TGTGCCAGCTCACCAGGGAGTGCAGATACGCAGTATTTT

v_call: TRBV10-1
j_call: TRBJ2-1
d_call: .
clone_size: .
cdr3_aa: CASRDSGLQGPQFF
cdr3_nt: TGCGCCAGCAGGGATTCGGGATTACAAGGTCCGCAGTTCTTC

v_call: TRBV4-1
j_call: TRBJ2-1
d_call: TRBD2
clone_size: .
cdr3_aa: CASSQFGITSGRAASYNEQFF
cdr3_nt: TGCGCCAGCAGCCAGTTCGGTATTACTAGCGGGAGGGCCGCTAGCTACAATGAGCAGTTCTTC

v_call: TRBV9
j_call: TRBJ1-1
d_call: TRBD1
clone_size: .
cdr3_aa: CASSVTGVNTEAFF
cdr3_nt: TGTGCCAGCAGCGTGACAGGGGTGAACACTGAAGCTTTCTTT

v_call: TRBV6-1
j_call: TRBJ2-7
d_call: TRBD2
clone_size: .
cdr3_aa: CASSRGAGNYEQYF
cdr3_nt: TGTGCCAGCAGCCGGGGAGCGGGGAACTACGAGCAGTACTTC

v_call: TRBV7-8
j_call: TRBJ2-1
d_call: TRBD2
clone_size: .
cdr3_aa: CASSWTSGNEQFF
cdr3_nt: TGTGCCAGCAGCTGGACTAGCGGGAATGAGCAGTTCTTC

v_call: TRBV7-8
j_call: TRBJ2-1
d_call: .
clone_size: .
cdr3_aa: CASSSRQILGGYNEQFF
cdr3_nt: TGTGCCAGCAGCTCGAGGCAAATATTAGGAGGCTACAATGAGCAGTTCTTC

v_call: TRBV9
j_call: TRBJ2-1
d_call: .
clone_size: .
cdr3_aa: CASRRSGEGNEQFF
cdr3_nt: TGTGCCAGCAGGCGCTCAGGGGAGGGTAATGAGCAGTTCTTC

v_call: TRBV5-4
j_call: TRBJ2-7
d_call: TRBD1
clone_size: .
cdr3_aa: CASSLPGQGDYEQYF
cdr3_nt: TGTGCCAGCAGCTTGCCCGGACAGGGGGACTACGAGCAGTACTTC

v_call: TRBV27
j_call: TRBJ2-2
d_call: TRBD2
clone_size: .
cdr3_aa: CASKGPAGVGKTGELFF
cdr3_nt: TGTGCCAGCAAAGGACCAGCGGGAGTAGGGAAGACCGGGGAGCTGTTTTTT

v_call: TRBV7-3
j_call: TRBJ1-1
d_call: TRBD1
clone_size: .
cdr3_aa: CASSFQGEAEAFF
cdr3_nt: TGTGCCAGCAGCTTCCAGGGGGAGGCTGAAGCTTTCTTT

v_call: TRBV2
j_call: TRBJ2-7
d_call: TRBD2
clone_size: .
cdr3_aa: CASSDGTSGYEQYF
cdr3_nt: TGTGCCAGCAGTGATGGGACTAGCGGGTACGAGCAGTACTTC

v_call: TRBV19
j_call: TRBJ2-1
d_call: TRBD2
clone_size: .
cdr3_aa: CASSIQAGAGEQFF
cdr3_nt: TGTGCCAGTAGTATTCAAGCGGGAGCGGGTGAGCAGTTCTTC

v_call: TRBV18
j_call: TRBJ1-1
d_call: TRBD1
clone_size: .
cdr3_aa: CASSRPGQGTEAFF
cdr3_nt: TGTGCCAGCTCACGTCCGGGACAGGGGACTGAAGCTTTCTTT

v_call: TRBV13
j_call: TRBJ1-2
d_call: TRBD1
clone_size: .
cdr3_aa: CASSLRGTNGYTF
cdr3_nt: TGTGCCAGCAGCCTCAGGGGGACGAATGGCTACACCTTC

v_call: TRBV9
j_call: TRBJ2-3
d_call: .
clone_size: .
cdr3_aa: CASSVQGMPTDTQYF
cdr3_nt: TGTGCCAGCAGCGTTCAGGGAATGCCCACAGATACGCAGTATTTT

v_call: TRBV11-2
j_call: TRBJ1-2
d_call: .
clone_size: once
cdr3_aa: CASSLDGWRPQLYGYTF
cdr3_nt: TGTGCCAGCAGCTTAGACGGGTGGCGGCCCCAACTCTATGGCTACACCTTC

v_call: TRBV28
j_call: TRBJ2-4
d_call: .
clone_size: .
cdr3_aa: CASRQFLAKNIQYF
cdr3_nt: TGTGCCAGCAGGCAGTTCCTAGCCAAAAACATTCAGTACTTC

v_call: TRBV9
j_call: TRBJ1-2
d_call: TRBD1
clone_size: .
cdr3_aa: CASSASDRTYGYTF
cdr3_nt: TGTGCCAGCAGCGCGTCGGACAGGACCTATGGCTACACCTTC

v_call: TRBV6-1
j_call: TRBJ2-7
d_call: TRBD2
clone_size: once
cdr3_aa: CANSESSGAYEQYF
cdr3_nt: TGTGCCAACAGTGAATCTAGCGGCGCCTACGAGCAGTACTTC

v_call: TRBV27
j_call: TRBJ2-2
d_call: .
clone_size: .
cdr3_aa: CASSLSLDGWTGELFF
cdr3_nt: TGTGCCAGCAGTTTATCGCTAGATGGATGGACCGGGGAGCTGTTTTTT

v_call: TRBV10-2
j_call: TRBJ2-5
d_call: TRBD1
clone_size: .
cdr3_aa: CASSRQGTETQYF
cdr3_nt: TGCGCCAGCAGCCGACAGGGGACGGAGACCCAGTACTTC

v_call: TRBV6-1
j_call: TRBJ2-1
d_call: .
clone_size: .
cdr3_aa: CASSEPRVPYNEQFF
cdr3_nt: TGTGCCAGCAGTGAACCCAGGGTGCCCTACAATGAGCAGTTCTTC

v_call: TRBV27
j_call: TRBJ2-7
d_call: TRBD2
clone_size: .
cdr3_aa: CASSQLAGGFYEQYF
cdr3_nt: TGTGCCAGCAGCCAGTTAGCGGGAGGCTTCTACGAGCAGTACTTC

v_call: TRBV10-1
j_call: TRBJ2-2
d_call: .
clone_size: .
cdr3_aa: CASSRSGTGELFF
cdr3_nt: TGCGCCAGCAGCCGGTCTGGCACCGGGGAGCTGTTTTTT

v_call: TRBV4-1
j_call: TRBJ2-7
d_call: TRBD2
clone_size: .
cdr3_aa: CASSQDLTGLAYEQYF
cdr3_nt: TGCGCCAGCAGCCAAGACTTAACGGGACTAGCGTACGAGCAGTACTTC

v_call: TRBV7-2
j_call: TRBJ2-7
d_call: TRBD1
clone_size: .
cdr3_aa: CASSARTGRYYEQYF
cdr3_nt: TGTGCCAGCAGCGCCCGGACAGGGAGATACTACGAGCAGTACTTC

v_call: TRBV5-1
j_call: TRBJ2-3
d_call: .
clone_size: .
cdr3_aa: CASSLASSGTDTQYF
cdr3_nt: TGCGCCAGCAGCTTGGCGTCTAGCGGCACAGATACGCAGTATTTT

v_call: TRBV7-9
j_call: TRBJ2-5
d_call: .
clone_size: once
cdr3_aa: CASSHLSVQETQYF
cdr3_nt: TGTGCCAGCAGCCATTTGAGTGTCCAAGAGACCCAGTACTTC

v_call: TRBV10-3
j_call: TRBJ1-2
d_call: TRBD1
clone_size: .
cdr3_aa: CAISGQGDSYGYTF
cdr3_nt: TGTGCCATCAGCGGACAGGGTGATAGCTATGGCTACACCTTC

v_call: TRBV18
j_call: TRBJ1-2
d_call: .
clone_size: once
cdr3_aa: CASSPTGGQPGAGYTF
cdr3_nt: TGTGCCAGCTCTCCGACGGGGGGACAACCCGGAGCCGGCTACACCTTC

v_call: TRBV10-3
j_call: TRBJ2-7
d_call: TRBD1
clone_size: once
cdr3_aa: CAITPGQRTYEQYF
cdr3_nt: TGTGCCATCACCCCGGGACAGAGAACCTACGAGCAGTACTTC

v_call: TRBV10-3
j_call: TRBJ1-2
d_call: .
clone_size: .
cdr3_aa: CAISDSGFYGYTF
cdr3_nt: TGTGCCATCAGTGACTCCGGGTTCTATGGCTACACCTTC

v_call: TRBV6-4
j_call: TRBJ2-5
d_call: .
clone_size: .
cdr3_aa: CARTLGGARETQYF
cdr3_nt: TGTGCCAGAACTCTGGGGGGGGCGCGAGAGACCCAGTACTTC

v_call: TRBV6-1
j_call: TRBJ2-1
d_call: .
clone_size: once
cdr3_aa: CASSEEKSGPSYNEQFF
cdr3_nt: TGTGCCAGCAGTGAAGAAAAAAGCGGGCCCTCCTACAATGAGCAGTTCTTC

v_call: TRBV7-2
j_call: TRBJ1-1
d_call: .
clone_size: .
cdr3_aa: CASSGRAGRGTEAFF
cdr3_nt: TGTGCCAGCAGCGGAAGGGCCGGAAGGGGCACTGAAGCTTTCTTT

v_call: TRBV14
j_call: TRBJ2-1
d_call: .
clone_size: .
cdr3_aa: CASSQRGNRRFF
cdr3_nt: TGTGCCAGCAGCCAAAGGGGCAATCGGCGGTTCTTC

v_call: TRBV9
j_call: TRBJ2-3
d_call: .
clone_size: .
cdr3_aa: CASSVGTLSTDTQYF
cdr3_nt: TGTGCCAGCAGCGTCGGGACTCTCAGCACAGATACGCAGTATTTT

v_call: TRBV12-1
j_call: TRBJ2-4
d_call: .
clone_size: .
cdr3_aa: CASSFFPRRIAKNIQYF
cdr3_nt: TGTGCCAGCAGCTTTTTTCCCCGCAGGATAGCCAAAAACATTCAGTACTTC

v_call: TRBV19
j_call: TRBJ2-1
d_call: .
clone_size: .
cdr3_aa: CASHRHGGYNEQFF
cdr3_nt: TGTGCCAGTCACCGCCACGGGGGCTACAATGAGCAGTTCTTC

v_call: TRBV6-5
j_call: TRBJ2-7
d_call: TRBD2
clone_size: .
cdr3_aa: CASSGGTTYEQYF
cdr3_nt: TGTGCCAGCAGTGGAGGGACTACCTACGAGCAGTACTTC

v_call: TRBV5-6
j_call: TRBJ1-1
d_call: TRBD1
clone_size: .
cdr3_aa: CASSLGTGPPNTEAFF
cdr3_nt: TGTGCCAGCAGCTTGGGGACAGGGCCCCCGAACACTGAAGCTTTCTTT

v_call: TRBV30
j_call: TRBJ1-1
d_call: .
clone_size: once
cdr3_aa: CAWTPLNTEAFF
cdr3_nt: TGTGCCTGGACTCCCTTGAACACTGAAGCTTTCTTT

v_call: TRBV9
j_call: TRBJ1-5
d_call: TRBD1
clone_size: .
cdr3_aa: CASSAASGGQPQHF
cdr3_nt: TGTGCCAGCAGCGCGGCTTCAGGGGGCCAGCCCCAGCATTTT

v_call: TRBV9
j_call: TRBJ2-7
d_call: .
clone_size: .
cdr3_aa: CASSVAKGEQYF
cdr3_nt: TGTGCCAGCAGCGTAGCTAAGGGGGAGCAGTACTTC

v_call: TRBV7-6
j_call: TRBJ2-7
d_call: .
clone_size: .
cdr3_aa: CASSLDGALYEQYF
cdr3_nt: TGTGCCAGCAGCTTAGACGGAGCTTTGTACGAGCAGTACTTC

v_call: TRBV2
j_call: TRBJ2-1
d_call: .
clone_size: .
cdr3_aa: CASSLRTDSYNEQFF
cdr3_nt: TGTGCCAGCAGTCTGAGGACTGACTCCTACAATGAGCAGTTCTTC